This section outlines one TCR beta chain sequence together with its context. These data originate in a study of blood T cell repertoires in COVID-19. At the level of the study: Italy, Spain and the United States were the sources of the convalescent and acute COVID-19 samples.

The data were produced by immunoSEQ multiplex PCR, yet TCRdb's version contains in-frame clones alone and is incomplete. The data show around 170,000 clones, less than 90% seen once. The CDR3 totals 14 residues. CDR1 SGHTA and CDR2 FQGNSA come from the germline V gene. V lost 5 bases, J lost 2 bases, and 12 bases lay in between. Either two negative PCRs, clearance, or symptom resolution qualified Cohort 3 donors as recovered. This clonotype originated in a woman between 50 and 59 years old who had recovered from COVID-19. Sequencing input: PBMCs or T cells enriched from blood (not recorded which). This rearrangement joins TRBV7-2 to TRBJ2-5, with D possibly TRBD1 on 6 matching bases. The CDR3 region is CASSPTGLQETQYF. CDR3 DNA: TGTGCCAGCAGCCCGACAGGACTGCAAGAGACCCAGTACTTC.